What follows are 26 T cell receptor beta chains derived from one specimen sequenced in a study of cytomegalovirus exposure and HLA in healthy donors. Measured with immunoSEQ multiplex PCR; TCRdb has only the in-frame clones, and not every one. The sample records around 58,000 clones, roughly 90% being singletons. Sequenced input: PBMCs. These receptors all stem from a woman aged 18-29 years in good health and CMV-seronegative.

This chain joins TRBV30 and TRBJ1-2, with 7 bases lining up with TRBD1. CDR3 size: 17 residues. Germline values: CDR1 GTSNPN, CDR2 SVGIG (reference sequence). The CDR3 loop reads CAYEEGDRFSPNYGYTF. CDR3 DNA: TGTGCGTATGAGGAGGGGGACAGATTCTCCCCTAACTATGGCTACACCTTC.

J is TRBJ1-6 and V is TRBV18, with D perhaps matching TRBD1 (6 bases). CDR3 size: 14 residues. V lost 2 bases and J lost 7, with 9 bases in between. Per germline, CDR1 KGHSH and CDR2 LQKENI. The CDR3 nucleotides are TGTGCCAGCTCACCAGGACAGAAGAATTCACCCCTCCACTTT. Translating gives CASSPGQKNSPLHF.

V and J are TRBV29-1 and TRBJ1-3, with D uncertain. The CDR3 loop spans 11 amino acids. V was trimmed by 4 bases and J by 8 bases, leaving 9 bases between them. Germline CDR1 SQVTM, CDR2 ANQGSEA. The CDR3 nucleotides read TGCAGCGTTGTGTGGGCGTACACCATATATTTT. It specifies CSVVWAYTIYF.

The rearrangement uses TRBV7-2 and TRBJ2-1; TRBD2 matches at 13 bases. The V and J ends lost 4 bases and 3 bases, in that order; junction bases with no gene match: 3. Germline V CDR1 and CDR2: SGHTA, FQGNSA. This CDR3 is 16 amino acids long. The CDR3 DNA is TGTGCCAGCAGCTGGACTAGCGGGAGTCTCTACAATGAGCAGTTCTTC. Its translation is CASSWTSGSLYNEQFF.

The genes are TRBV4-1 and TRBJ1-6; TRBD1 aligns across 10 bases. Unmatched junction bases numbered 7, after V lost 1 base and J lost 10 bases. CDR1 MGHRA and CDR2 YSYEKL come from the germline V gene. This CDR3 contains 16 residues. The CDR3 region is CASSQARGTGVSPLHF. The CDR3 DNA reads TGCGCCAGCAGCCAAGCGCGCGGGACAGGGGTCTCACCCCTCCACTTT.

The chain uses TRBV28 and TRBJ1-5; TRBD1 is a possible D gene (5 bases). Germline values: CDR1 MDHEN, CDR2 SYDVKM. This CDR3 contains 16 residues. V lost 3 bases and J lost 0, with 12 bases in between. The CDR3 here is CASSFLTGDSNQPQHF. For the CDR3, the DNA is TGTGCCAGCAGTTTCCTGACGGGGGATAGCAATCAGCCCCAGCATTTT.

The V and J genes are TRBV18 and TRBJ1-1; no definite D call. Trimming pared 6 bases from V and 1 base from J, leaving 15 bases between. Germline values: CDR1 KGHSH, CDR2 LQKENI. The CDR3 loop spans 15 amino acids. CDR3 sequence (DNA): TGTGCCAGCTCCGCGACCGAACAGCCGAACACTGAAGCTTTCTTT. Translated: CASSATEQPNTEAFF.

The chain has TRBV5-1 and TRBJ2-2, with 13 positions matching TRBD2. This CDR3 is 18 amino acids long. The V segment lost 4 bases and the J segment 2 bases; nucleotides outside the gene matches: 8. Looked up from germline, CDR1 is SGHRS and CDR2 is YFSETQ. CDR3 nucleotide sequence: TGCGCCAGCAGCACCGGACTAGCGGGAGAGGGAAACACCGGGGAGCTGTTTTTT. It encodes CASSTGLAGEGNTGELFF.

The V call is TRBV14, the J call TRBJ2-7, with D possibly matching TRBD2 (6 bases). Germline-derived CDR1 and CDR2 are SGHDN and FVKESK. Trimming removed 4 bases at V and 3 bases at J, with 10 bases between. This CDR3 comprises 13 residues. CDR3 residues: CASSLGLLYEQYF. The CDR3, as DNA: TGTGCCAGCAGCCTCGGACTACTCTACGAGCAGTACTTC.

V gene TRBV7-2 combines with J gene TRBJ2-7, with 9 bases matching TRBD2. After removal of 5 bases from V and 2 bases from J, the junction contained 7 bases not matched to a gene. The CDR3 loop spans 15 amino acids. CDR1 and CDR2 from the germline V gene are SGHTA and FQGNSA. CDR3 DNA: TGTGCCAGCAGCCCCCTAGCGGGGCCAACCTACGAGCAGTACTTC. Its translation: CASSPLAGPTYEQYF.

J is TRBJ2-1 and V is TRBV5-1; TRBD2 agrees at 8 bases. Per germline, CDR1 SGHRS and CDR2 YFSETQ. The V and J ends lost 4 bases and 12 bases, in that order; junction bases with no gene match: 15. CDR3 length equals 15 residues. The CDR3 nucleotides are TGCGCCAGCAGCCCCGTTAGGTCGGGAGCGGGAGTGCAGTTCTTC. Translated, it gives CASSPVRSGAGVQFF.

This rearrangement joins TRBV11-2 to TRBJ2-1, with TRBD2 matching 8 bases. The CDR3 loop spans 17 amino acids. The V segment lost 6 bases and the J segment 12 bases; nucleotides outside the gene matches: 22. Germline CDR1 and CDR2: SGHAT and FQNNGV. The CDR3 region is CASSAIGDGRAGTWQFF. DNA of the CDR3: TGTGCCAGCAGTGCGATAGGGGACGGGAGGGCGGGCACTTGGCAGTTCTTC.

The genes are TRBV28 and TRBJ1-4; D is unresolved. V gave up 3 bases and J gave up 7 bases, with 12 bases separating them. The CDR3 length is 14 residues. CDR1 and CDR2 from the germline V gene are MDHEN and SYDVKM. In DNA, the CDR3 is TGTGCCAGCAGTTTCAGAGGTATTGCTGAAAAACTGTTTTTT. Translation: CASSFRGIAEKLFF.

The DNA of the CDR3 is TGTGCCAGCACAAACACCGACCCGGCTAGCTACGAGCAGTACTTC. This translates into CASTNTDPASYEQYF. The chain recombines TRBV11-1 with TRBJ2-7; D remains unclear. With 7 bases removed from V and 3 bases from J, the gap between germline ends came to 19 bases. The CDR3 loop spans 15 amino acids. CDR1 is SGHAT, CDR2 FQDESV, per germline (reference sequence).

The rearrangement uses TRBV25-1 and TRBJ2-7, with 8 nucleotides matching TRBD1. Per the germline V gene, CDR1 is MGHDK and CDR2 is SYGVNS. This CDR3 comprises 14 residues. The J segment lost 7 bases and the V segment lost 8 bases, leaving 13 bases of the junction unmatched. The CDR3 loop is CASGRTGPPSEQYF. The CDR3 bases are TGTGCCAGCGGCCGGACAGGGCCGCCCTCAGAGCAGTACTTC.

V and J are TRBV27 and TRBJ2-1; TRBD1 aligns across 10 bases. This CDR3 spans 15 amino acids. Losses at the gene ends were 5 bases for V and 4 bases for J; bases not matched to a gene: 5. Germline V gene data show CDR1 as MNHEY and CDR2 as SMNVEV (reference sequence). CDR3 in DNA: TGTGCCAGCAGTGGCGGGACAGGGGTTTACAATGAGCAGTTCTTC. It encodes CASSGGTGVYNEQFF.

The V call is TRBV2, the J call TRBJ2-1, with 8 bases matching TRBD2. Germline trimming cut 4 bases from V and 8 bases from J; bases unmatched to any gene: 10. CDR1 SNHLY and CDR2 FYNNEI come from the germline V gene. This CDR3 comprises 15 residues. Here the CDR3 reads CASSGVAGFFDEQFF. The CDR3 nucleotides read TGTGCCAGCAGTGGGGTAGCGGGGTTTTTCGATGAGCAGTTCTTC.

The chain is built from TRBV6-5 and TRBJ2-7, with 7 bases aligning to TRBD1. CDR1 MNHEY and CDR2 SVGAGI come from the germline V gene. Losses at the gene ends were 4 bases for V and 0 bases for J; bases not matched to a gene: 6. CDR3 length equals 15 residues. The CDR3 sequence is CASSFDRAASYEQYF. CDR3 DNA: TGTGCCAGCAGTTTCGACAGGGCCGCCTCCTACGAGCAGTACTTC.

A single count supports this clone. The chain combines TRBV9 with TRBJ1-1; D not resolved. The V end was cut by 0 bases, the J end by 5 bases, with 11 bases between. Germline V gene sequence: CDR1 SGDLS, CDR2 YYNGEE. The CDR3 runs 14 residues. CDR3 region: CASSVEASRTEAFF. The CDR3 DNA reads as TGTGCCAGCAGCGTAGAAGCAAGTCGGACTGAAGCTTTCTTT.

This clone appeared once. The chain combines TRBV5-1 with TRBJ2-7, with 9 positions matching TRBD1. With 4 bases clipped from V and 3 bases from J, the junction kept 11 bases outside the gene matches. The length of the CDR3 is 16 residues. The germline gives CDR1 SGHRS, CDR2 YFSETQ. The CDR3 nucleotides are TGCGCCAGCAGCCCTAGGCTGGGACAGGGAGTCTACGAGCAGTACTTC. Translated, it gives CASSPRLGQGVYEQYF.

The chain is built from TRBV4-3 and TRBJ1-2; D not certain. The CDR3 is 14 amino acids. V lost 0 bases, J lost 4 bases, and 9 bases lay in between. The germline V gene encodes CDR1 LGHNA and CDR2 YSLEER. Here the CDR3 reads CASSQDRVSYGYTF. The CDR3 bases are TGCGCCAGCAGCCAAGATCGAGTGTCCTATGGCTACACCTTC.

This clone has just a few counts. This chain uses TRBV4-1 with TRBJ1-2, with 8 bases lining up with TRBD1. The germline V gene has CDR1 MGHRA and CDR2 YSYEKL. This CDR3 contains 13 residues. The V segment lost 6 bases and the J segment 5 bases; nucleotides outside the gene matches: 5. The CDR3 spells CASSRTGSYGYTF. The CDR3 DNA is TGCGCCAGCAGTCGGACAGGGAGTTATGGCTACACCTTC.

The rearrangement joins TRBV7-9 to TRBJ2-7, with 7 nucleotides matching TRBD1. V was pared by 6 bases and J by 5 bases, with 10 bases of the junction left unmatched. Germline values: CDR1 SEHNR, CDR2 FQNEAQ (reference sequence). The CDR3 totals 14 residues. The DNA of the CDR3 is TGTGCCAGCAGATACAGGGGATTAGGCCACGAGCAGTACTTC. It specifies CASRYRGLGHEQYF.

The chain joins TRBV14 to TRBJ2-1; TRBD2 matches 8 bases. This CDR3 contains 18 residues. Trimming took 1 base from V and 3 from J; bases not matched to a gene: 11. Germline V gene data show CDR1 as SGHDN and CDR2 as FVKESK. The CDR3 sequence is CASSQGLGPAGDYNEQFF. DNA for the CDR3: TGTGCCAGCAGCCAAGGTTTGGGCCCAGCGGGGGACTACAATGAGCAGTTCTTC. Based on the CDR3 plus reference TRBV14 and TRBJ2-1, the full variable domain is EAGVTQFPSHSVIEKGQTVTLRCDPISGHDNLYWYRRVMGKEIKFLLHFVKESKQDESGMPNNRFLAERTGGTYSTLKVQPAELEDSGVYFCASSQGLGPAGDYNEQFFGPGTRLTVL.

The chain combines TRBV7-2 with TRBJ2-7, with D unresolved. CDR3 size: 15 residues. CDR1 and CDR2 (germline): SGHTA, FQGNSA. With 1 base removed from V and 4 bases from J, the gap between germline ends came to 14 bases. In nucleotides, the CDR3 is TGTGCCAGCAGCTTAGGTTCCGTCGGTTCTTACGAGCAGTACTTC. Translation: CASSLGSVGSYEQYF.

The gene calls are TRBV6-1 and TRBJ2-5; 7 bases align to TRBD1. Germline V gene lookup returns CDR1 MNHNS and CDR2 SASEGT. The CDR3 has 14 residues. The V and J ends lost 4 bases and 0 bases, in that order; junction bases with no gene match: 2. CDR3 bases: TGTGCCAGCAGTGCCGGGACAGACCAAGAGACCCAGTACTTC. It is translated as CASSAGTDQETQYF.